The 3 T cell receptor beta chains reported below all come from one sample, sequenced in a study of OX40 agonist ivuxolimab in advanced cancers. The protocol was immunoSEQ multiplex PCR, while the TCRdb copy is restricted to in-frame clones and leaves out a portion. The table shows 55,000 to 80,000 clones, with 87% occurring only once. This sample comprised CD4+ or CD8+ T cells sorted from blood, obtained in a trial of the OX40 agonist ivuxolimab. Receptor source: an adult with an advanced solid tumor such as melanoma, head and neck, liver or kidney cancer.

The rearrangement joins TRBV6-5 to TRBJ1-2, with TRBD1 matching over 7 bases. CDR3 length: 15 amino acids. V lost 6 bases to trimming and J lost 0 bases; unmatched junction nucleotides: 7. Germline CDR1 reads MNHEY; CDR2 reads SVGAGI. Here the CDR3 DNA reads TGTGCCAGCAGGCCTCCGGGACAGCCTAACTATGGCTACACCTTC. It yields the protein CASRPPGQPNYGYTF.

This clone was observed a few times. V and J are TRBV28 and TRBJ1-1; 10 nucleotides align to TRBD1. The CDR3 is made up of 15 amino acids. The germline gives CDR1 MDHEN, CDR2 SYDVKM. Unmatched junction bases numbered 5, after V lost 6 bases and J lost 1 base. CDR3 loop: CASRATGGQNTEAFF. The CDR3 nucleotides are TGTGCCAGCAGGGCGACAGGGGGCCAGAACACTGAAGCTTTCTTT.

This sequence joins TRBV27 and TRBJ1-1; 10 positions agree with TRBD1. V shed 3 bases, J shed 5 bases, and the junction held 6 bases outside the gene matches. Germline CDR1 and CDR2: MNHEY and SMNVEV (reference sequence). This CDR3 contains 15 residues. CDR3: CASSFFGQGETEAFF. As DNA, the CDR3 is TGTGCCAGCAGTTTTTTCGGACAGGGGGAAACTGAAGCTTTCTTT.